This T cell receptor (beta chain) was observed in a study of OX40 agonist ivuxolimab in advanced cancers. Study as a whole: Dosing consisted of intravenous ivuxolimab at 0.01 to 10 mg/kg every 2 weeks. Of the participants, 40% had some prior anti-PD-1, anti-PD-L1 or anti-CTLA-4 therapy, which was allowed. Study results and limitations: Average numbers of expanded clones were greater in CD8+ T cells than in CD4+.

Produced via immunoSEQ multiplex PCR; TCRdb's table is partial and in-frame only. This table has about 55,000 clones, 70% to 85% appearing once. In its sample, this clone ranks as medium-sized. Its target is not known. This CDR3 is built from 15 residues. J gave up 4 bases and V 4 bases, and 8 bases lay outside the gene matches. The germline V gene has CDR1 KGHSH and CDR2 LQKENI. The gene calls are TRBV18 and TRBJ2-5, with 8 bases fitting TRBD2. The sequence derives from an adult with an advanced solid tumor such as melanoma, head and neck, liver or kidney cancer. The specimen was CD4+ or CD8+ T cells sorted from blood, collected in a trial of the OX40 agonist ivuxolimab. CDR3 sequence (DNA): TGTGCCAGCTCACTGTCCGGGACTAGTGGAGAGACCCAGTACTTC. This translates into CASSLSGTSGETQYF.